This T cell receptor beta chain was recorded in a study of blood T cells in healthy people across ages. Germline V gives CDR1 SGHRS, CDR2 YFSETQ. This CDR3 region has 14 residues. Trimming at V came to 4 bases and at J to 6 bases, leaving 10 bases not matched to a gene. This clonotype has ten or more counts. The authors ran a second PCR of 7 to 11 cycles using a sample-barcoded 5' primer and a J-beta primer mix. Sequencing yielded, for each sample, at least 2.5 million paired-end reads carrying CDR3. TCRdb re-called the 5' RACE reads through MiXCR, storing one row per CDR3 protein. The repertoire includes approximately 680,000 distinct CDR3 sequences, about a third of them detected once, and approximately 15% sits in the top ten.

Sequences were obtained from blood. The rearrangement uses TRBV5-1 and TRBJ2-7; 7 positions agree with TRBD1. This TCR came from a woman at least 80 years old in good health. The CDR3 sequence is CASSRTQGPAEQYF. The CDR3 DNA is TGCGCCAGCAGCCGAACACAGGGGCCGGCCGAGCAGTACTTC.